One and the same sample provided the 15 T cell receptor beta chains below, sequenced in a study of beta chain features in type 1 diabetes. The study reverse transcribed the entire isolated RNA, so it sequenced expressed TCRB transcripts. TCRdb's table, derived via immunoSEQ multiplex PCR, lists solely in-frame clones and lacks some. Of fewer than 250,000 clones listed, 68% are singletons. The sample consisted of naive CD4+ T cells from blood. Every receptor here comes from a man aged 25-40 years in good health.

V is TRBV9 and J is TRBJ2-2; possibly TRBD1 or TRBD2 for D (5 bases each). Germline assignment: CDR1 SGDLS and CDR2 YYNGEE. V was cut by 0 bases and J by 4 bases, with 10 bases left in between. This CDR3 has 15 residues. The CDR3 DNA sequence: TGTGCCAGCAGCGTAGCGGGGCTCTCCACCGGGGAGCTGTTTTTT. Amino acids: CASSVAGLSTGELFF.

The genes are TRBV5-4 and TRBJ2-1; D is ambiguous. Germline CDR1 is SGHNT and CDR2 is YYREEE (reference sequence). CDR3 length equals 13 residues. Trimming left V 3 bases short and J 6 bases short, with 10 bases between. The CDR3 DNA is TGTGCCAGCAGCTCCGGCAGCAGCAATGAGCAGTTCTTC. Its protein product is CASSSGSSNEQFF. Together with reference TRBV5-4 and TRBJ2-1, the CDR3 gives the full variable domain: ETGVTQSPTHLIKTRGQQVTLRCSSQSGHNTVSWYQQALGQGPQFIFQYYREEENGRGNFPPRFSGLQFPNYSSELNVNALELDDSALYLCASSSGSSNEQFFGPGTRLTVL.

This chain joins TRBV10-3 and TRBJ2-1, with no clear D. The V gene's germline CDR1 is ENHRY and CDR2 SYGVKD. Trimming shortened V by 2 bases and J by 14 bases, and 16 bases separated the two germline ends. The CDR3 runs 13 residues. CDR3 nucleotide sequence: TGTGCCATCAGTGAGCCCGGTCACCCTGAAAAGTTCTTC. Translated, it gives CAISEPGHPEKFF.

CDR3 coding DNA: TGTGCCAGCAGCTTAGTCTGGGGTCCTCTCTCCTACGAGCAGTACTTC. Protein sequence: CASSLVWGPLSYEQYF. The chain uses TRBV7-9 and TRBJ2-7, with unresolved D. CDR1 is SEHNR and CDR2 is FQNEAQ in the germline V gene (reference sequence). CDR3 size: 16 residues. V lost 1 base, J lost 0 bases, and 13 bases lay in between.

The chain has TRBV28 and TRBJ2-1; 7 nucleotides line up with TRBD2. Per germline, CDR1 MDHEN and CDR2 SYDVKM. CDR3 length: 13 residues. With V trimmed by 6 bases and J by 10 bases, 9 bases remained unmatched. CDR3 residues: CASSRAGRREQFF. The CDR3 DNA follows: TGTGCCAGCAGCCGAGCGGGACGGCGGGAGCAGTTCTTC. The complete variable domain, with remaining parts taken from reference TRBV28 and TRBJ2-1, reads DVKVTQSSRYLVKRTGEKVFLECVQDMDHENMFWYRQDPGLGLRLIYFSYDVKMKEKGDIPEGYSVSREKKERFSLILESASTNQTSMYLCASSRAGRREQFFGPGTRLTVL.

Comment on this clone: Other nucleotide sequences in the sample specify the same CDR3. The gene calls are TRBV14 and TRBJ2-7, with D unclear. This CDR3 region has 11 residues. Germline loops: CDR1 SGHDN, CDR2 FVKESK. Trimming cost V 4 bases and J 1 base, with 2 bases left between them. The CDR3 sequence is CASSRSYEQYF. The CDR3 DNA follows: TGTGCCAGCAGCCGTTCCTACGAGCAGTACTTC.

The J gene is TRBJ1-1, the V gene TRBV7-2; D is perhaps TRBD1 (5 bases). The CDR3 sequence is 14 residues long. Deletions cut 5 bases from V and 5 bases from J, with 15 bases between. Germline V gene data show CDR1 as SGHTA and CDR2 as FQGNSA. The chain's CDR3 is CASSPRAGRTEAFF. The CDR3 DNA follows: TGTGCCAGCAGCCCTCGAGCAGGGCGAACTGAAGCTTTCTTT. The whole variable domain, remainder taken from reference TRBV7-2 and TRBJ1-1, is GAGVSQSPSNKVTEKGKDVELRCDPISGHTALYWYRQSLGQGLEFLIYFQGNSAPDKSGLPSDRFSAERTGGSVSTLTIQRTQQEDSAVYLCASSPRAGRTEAFFGQGTRLTVV.

The chain links TRBV30 to TRBJ2-7; 8 nucleotides match TRBD1. This CDR3 spans 13 amino acids. With 5 bases clipped from V and 4 bases from J, the junction kept 7 bases outside the gene matches. CDR1 is GTSNPN and CDR2 is SVGIG in the germline V gene (reference sequence). CDR3 in amino acids: CAWATGASYEQYF. Written as DNA, the CDR3 is TGTGCCTGGGCGACAGGGGCCTCATACGAGCAGTACTTC.

The chain is built from TRBV2 and TRBJ2-4; D is unclear. V gave up 1 base and J gave up 2 bases, with 6 bases separating them. The CDR3 is made up of 14 amino acids. Germline V gene sequence: CDR1 SNHLY, CDR2 FYNNEI. This chain's CDR3 is CASSEDRTKNIQYF. The CDR3 DNA reads TGTGCCAGCAGTGAAGACAGAACCAAAAACATTCAGTACTTC. Based on the CDR3 plus reference TRBV2 and TRBJ2-4, the full variable domain is EPEVTQTPSHQVTQMGQEVILRCVPISNHLYFYWYRQILGQKVEFLVSFYNNEISEKSEIFDDQFSVERPDGSNFTLKIRSTKLEDSAMYFCASSEDRTKNIQYFGAGTRLSVL.

V is TRBV5-8 and J is TRBJ1-1, with D unresolved. CDR1 and CDR2 from the germline V gene are SGHTS and YDEGEE. The CDR3 is made up of 14 amino acids. V was shortened by 0 bases and J by 5 bases, with 11 bases between the two germline ends. This CDR3 is CASSLGLLRTEAFF. For the CDR3, the DNA is TGTGCCAGCAGCTTGGGACTCCTGCGGACTGAAGCTTTCTTT.

The sample holds a few counts of this clone. The chain carries TRBV29-1 and TRBJ2-5; perhaps TRBD2 as D (6 bases). CDR3 length: 12 amino acids. Germline V gene lookup returns CDR1 SQVTM and CDR2 ANQGSEA. The CDR3 DNA is TGCGCCCTCGGAGGGAACGGAGAGACCCAGTACTTC. This gives the protein CALGGNGETQYF.

A note on this clone: The sample carries other DNA sequences with the same CDR3. The J gene is TRBJ2-3, the V gene TRBV9, with D maybe TRBD2 (5 bases). CDR1 and CDR2 (germline): SGDLS, YYNGEE. The CDR3 totals 13 residues. V lost 2 bases and J 1 base, leaving 5 bases between the germline ends. The CDR3 DNA reads as TGTGCCAGCAGCGTGGAGGGCACAGATACGCAGTATTTT. Protein: CASSVEGTDTQYF.

The rearrangement uses TRBV7-9 and TRBJ2-2; TRBD1 might be the D (6 bases). Per germline, CDR1 SEHNR and CDR2 FQNEAQ (reference sequence). V gave up 5 bases and J gave up 1 base, with 14 bases separating them. This CDR3 has 16 residues. This CDR3 is CASSPHSTGNTGELFF. As DNA, the CDR3 is TGTGCCAGCAGCCCCCACTCGACAGGGAACACCGGGGAGCTGTTTTTT.

This chain connects TRBV30 to TRBJ2-3; D gene ambiguous. The CDR3 length is 16 residues. Germline V CDR1 and CDR2: GTSNPN, SVGIG (reference sequence). Trimming stripped 2 bases from V and 4 bases from J, with 19 bases between. CDR3 loop: CAWSQWMGSDSDTQYF. DNA of the CDR3: TGTGCCTGGAGTCAGTGGATGGGATCTGACTCAGATACGCAGTATTTT.

For the CDR3, the DNA is TGTGCCTGGAGTGATGTACGGCCAGATACGCAGTATTTT. Translation: CAWSDVRPDTQYF. V usage is TRBV30 and J usage is TRBJ2-3, with D hard to call. Trimming cost V 1 base and J 4 bases, with 9 bases left between them. Germline CDR1 GTSNPN, CDR2 SVGIG (reference sequence). The CDR3 runs 13 residues.